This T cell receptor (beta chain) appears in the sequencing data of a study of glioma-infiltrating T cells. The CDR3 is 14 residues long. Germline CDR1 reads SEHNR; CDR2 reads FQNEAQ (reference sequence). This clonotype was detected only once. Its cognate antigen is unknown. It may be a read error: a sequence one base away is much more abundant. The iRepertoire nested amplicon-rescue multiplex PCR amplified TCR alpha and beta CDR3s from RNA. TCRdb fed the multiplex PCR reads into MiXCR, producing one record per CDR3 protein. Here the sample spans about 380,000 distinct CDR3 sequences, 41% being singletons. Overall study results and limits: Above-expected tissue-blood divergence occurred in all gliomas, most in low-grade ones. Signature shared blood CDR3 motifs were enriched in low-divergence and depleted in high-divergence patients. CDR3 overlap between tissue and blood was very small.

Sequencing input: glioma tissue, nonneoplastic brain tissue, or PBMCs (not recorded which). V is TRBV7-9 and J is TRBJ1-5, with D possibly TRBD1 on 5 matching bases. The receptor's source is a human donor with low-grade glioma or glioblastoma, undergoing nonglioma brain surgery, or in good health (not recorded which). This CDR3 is CASSFGGISQPQNF. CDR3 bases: TGTGCCAGCAGCTTTGGGGGTATCTCTCAGCCCCAGAATTTT. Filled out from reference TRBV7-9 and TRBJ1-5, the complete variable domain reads DTGVSQNPRHKITKRGQNVTFRCDPISEHNRLYWYRQTLGQGPEFLTYFQNEAQLEKSRLLSDRFSAERPKGSFSTLEIQRTEQGDSAMYLCASSFGGISQPQNFGDGTRLSIL.